This T cell receptor beta chain stems from a study of neurological immune-mediated disorders. Deletions cut 2 bases from V and 6 bases from J, with 10 bases between. This CDR3 has 14 amino acids. Germline-derived CDR1 and CDR2 are LGHDT and YNNKEL (reference sequence). From 15-18 subjects, each sequencing run yielded over 170 million TCR-beta sequences. TCRdb reprocessed the 5' RACE reads with MiXCR, giving one entry per CDR3 protein. The repertoire holds around 14,000 distinct CDR3 sequences, with about 7.4% as singletons. This clonotype was recorded many times. The receptor comes from a woman between 40 and 50 years old in good health. The chain combines TRBV3-1 with TRBJ2-2; D not certain. Sequenced input: CD8+ T cells from blood. CDR3 loop: CASSQRPGAGELFF. DNA for the CDR3: TGTGCCAGCAGCCAAAGACCTGGAGCCGGGGAGCTGTTTTTT.